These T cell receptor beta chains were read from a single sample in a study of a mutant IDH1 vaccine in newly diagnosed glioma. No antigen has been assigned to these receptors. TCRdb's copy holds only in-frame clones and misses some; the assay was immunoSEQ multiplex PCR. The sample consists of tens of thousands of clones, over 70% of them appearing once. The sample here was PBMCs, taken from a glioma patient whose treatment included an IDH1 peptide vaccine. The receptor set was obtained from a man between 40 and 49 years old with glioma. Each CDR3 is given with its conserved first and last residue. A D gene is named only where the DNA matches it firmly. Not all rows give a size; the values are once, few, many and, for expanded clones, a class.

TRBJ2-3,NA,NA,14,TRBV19,TGTGCCAGTAGTATCCGAGCACTCGGAGATACGCAGTATTTT,CASSIRALGDTQYF
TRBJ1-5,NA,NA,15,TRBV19,TGTGCCAGTAGTATAATATCGGGTGGCAATCAGCCCCAGCATTTT,CASSIISGGNQPQHF
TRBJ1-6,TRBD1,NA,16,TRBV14,TGTGCCAGCAGCCAAGCGGACAGGGCAGGGTACTCACCCCTCCACTTT,CASSQADRAGYSPLHF
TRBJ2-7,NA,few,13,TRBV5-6,TGTGCCAGCAGCGACACCTACTACAACAAAATTAACTTC,CASSDTYYNKINF
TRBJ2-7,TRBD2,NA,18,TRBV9,TGTGCCAGCAGCAAAGAGCCGGGACTAGCAACGACGGGCCCCGAGCAGTACTTC,CASSKEPGLATTGPEQYF
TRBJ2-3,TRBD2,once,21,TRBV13,TGTGCCAGCAGCCCGCCGTATTTAACCCTCAGCGGGAGGGCCGGTGCAGATACGCAGTATTTT,CASSPPYLTLSGRAGADTQYF
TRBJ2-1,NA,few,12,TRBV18,TGTGCCAGCTCATCGACAAACAATGAGCAGTTCTTC,CASSSTNNEQFF
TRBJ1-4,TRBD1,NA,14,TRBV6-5,TGTGCCAGCAGGGGGACAGGGCGGGTTGAAAAACTGTTTTTT,CASRGTGRVEKLFF
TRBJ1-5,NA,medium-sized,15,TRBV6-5,TGTGCCAGCAGTTACACGGGGGGCACGGATCAGCCCCAGCATTTT,CASSYTGGTDQPQHF
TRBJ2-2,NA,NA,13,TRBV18,TGTGCCAGCTCACCAAGAAACACCGGGGAGCTGTTTTTT,CASSPRNTGELFF
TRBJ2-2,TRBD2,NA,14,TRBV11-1,TGTGCCAGCAGCTCTAGCGGAGCAAGGGGGGAGCTGTTTTTT,CASSSSGARGELFF
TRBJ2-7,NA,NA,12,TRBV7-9,TGTGCCAGCAGCCCGGGGTTCAACGAGCAGTACTTC,CASSPGFNEQYF
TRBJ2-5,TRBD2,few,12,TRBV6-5,TGTGCCAGCCGAAGCGGGAGAGAGACCCAGTACTTC,CASRSGRETQYF
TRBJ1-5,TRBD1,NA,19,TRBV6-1,TGTGCCAGCAGTGGGCCGGGACAGGGGGCGGCGGGGAGCAATCAGCCCCAGCATTTT,CASSGPGQGAAGSNQPQHF
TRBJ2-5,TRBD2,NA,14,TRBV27,TGTGCCAGCATGCCCAGCGGGAGTGCGGAGACCCAGTACTTC,CASMPSGSAETQYF
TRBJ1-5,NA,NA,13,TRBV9,TGTGCCACTTCACGCGGGAGCGGGGGGCCCCAGCATTTT,CATSRGSGGPQHF
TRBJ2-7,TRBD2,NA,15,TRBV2,TGTGCCAGCAGGAGAGGGACTAGCGAGATTTACGAGCAGTACTTC,CASRRGTSEIYEQYF
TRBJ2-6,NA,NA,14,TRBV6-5,TGTGCCAGCAGTTCGAGGTTTGGGGCCAACGTCCTGACTTTC,CASSSRFGANVLTF
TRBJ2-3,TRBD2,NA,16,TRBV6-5,TGTGCCAGCAGTTTTAAAGCGGGACCAGGTAGAGATACGCAGTATTTT,CASSFKAGPGRDTQYF
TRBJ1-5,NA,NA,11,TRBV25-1,TGTGCCAGCAGTGAAACGCAGCCCCAGCATTTT,CASSETQPQHF
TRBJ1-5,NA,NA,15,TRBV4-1,TGCGCCAGCAGCCCTTCGGGATTCGGGGAACAGCCCCAGCATTTT,CASSPSGFGEQPQHF
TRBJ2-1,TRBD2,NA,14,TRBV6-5,TGTGCCAGCAGTCGGACTAGCGGGAGCAATGAGCAGTTCTTC,CASSRTSGSNEQFF
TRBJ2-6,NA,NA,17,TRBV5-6,TGTGCCAGCAGCTTGTATACAGGGAGCTCTGGGGCCAACGTCCTGACTTTC,CASSLYTGSSGANVLTF
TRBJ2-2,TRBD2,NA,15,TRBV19,TGTGCCAGTACGGGGGGGACTATCAACACCGGGGAGCTGTTTTTT,CASTGGTINTGELFF
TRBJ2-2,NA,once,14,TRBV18,TGTGCCAGCTCACCAATCAAGGTGGTCGGGGAGCTGTTTTTT,CASSPIKVVGELFF
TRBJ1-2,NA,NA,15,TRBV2,TGTGCCAGCAGTGTGGTGCGACAGCAGAACTATGGCTACACCTTC,CASSVVRQQNYGYTF